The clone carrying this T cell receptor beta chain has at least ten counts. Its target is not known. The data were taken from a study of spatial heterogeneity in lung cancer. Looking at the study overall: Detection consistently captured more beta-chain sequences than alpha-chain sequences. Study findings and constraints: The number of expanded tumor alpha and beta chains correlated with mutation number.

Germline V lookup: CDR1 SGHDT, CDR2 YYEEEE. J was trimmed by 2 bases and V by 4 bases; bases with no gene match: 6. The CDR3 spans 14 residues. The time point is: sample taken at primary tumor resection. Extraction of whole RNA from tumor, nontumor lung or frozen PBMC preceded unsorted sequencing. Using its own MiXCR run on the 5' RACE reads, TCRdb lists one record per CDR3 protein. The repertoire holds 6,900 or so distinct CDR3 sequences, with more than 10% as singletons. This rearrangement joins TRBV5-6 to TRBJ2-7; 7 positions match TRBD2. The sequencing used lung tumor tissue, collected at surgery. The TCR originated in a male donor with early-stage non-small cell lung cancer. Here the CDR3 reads CASSPGGSAYEQYF. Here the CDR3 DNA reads TGTGCCAGCAGCCCCGGGGGGTCTGCCTACGAGCAGTACTTC.